This T cell receptor beta chain was profiled in a study of blood T cells in healthy people across ages (dated by TCRdb to about 2015). Turning to the overall study: In model experiments, template switching captured roughly one uniquely barcoded TCR beta cDNA molecule for every two T cells. Age-related changes in TCR beta repertoire diversity were measured in the study by deep sequencing normalized with unique cDNA molecular identifiers. Four age groups were formed from the donors: young (average roughly 15 years), middle-aged (less than 40), aged (about 62) and long-lived (less than 85). To avoid experimental bias, donors of different ages were spread randomly across the sequencing lanes. For two donors (one aged 18 to 30 and one aged 80 or older), the study analyzed two additional independent replicas of 1 million unique cDNA reads from the same blood draw. What the authors observed across the whole study: Estimates of total diversity based on one million sequenced T cells were regarded as lower bounds and as underestimates. The percentage of naive T cells measured by flow cytometry correlated strongly with observed TCR beta diversity. Bulk unsorted PBMC profiling prevented conclusive comparison of naive and antigen-experienced compartments. The long-lived group showed more naive CD4+ T cells, fewer expanded clones and increased TCR diversity than the aged group, suggesting age selection. Donor CMV infection status was unknown, potentially confounding age-related changes in expanded clonotypes. Observed TCR beta diversity per million T cells fell roughly linearly with age, and a significant reduction was already apparent by age around 44.

Donors were 35 to 40 systemically healthy Caucasian individuals from Russia aged roughly 6 to 95 years. Each donor gave about 9.7 milliliters of peripheral blood, drawn into EDTA-treated Vacutainer tubes. Ficoll-Paque density-gradient centrifugation was used to isolate PBMCs, with at least 6 million per sample. Trizol reagent was used to extract total RNA from the PBMCs, yielding at least 5.5 micrograms per sample. For every donor, an aliquot of PBMCs went through flow cytometry to measure the percentages of naive CD45RAhigh/CD27high T cells. In regard to this clonotype: Its antigen has not been determined. The sample holds no much larger clone one base away, and base qualities are not on file.

The method behind the library was 5' RACE. The instrument given in TCRdb is Illumina HiSeq 2500. A second PCR of about 6 to 11 cycles was performed with a sample-barcoded 5' primer and a J-beta primer mix. A template-switch 5' adaptor carrying 12 random nucleotides introduced a unique molecular identifier onto each TCR beta cDNA molecule. Each sample yielded at least 3 million CDR3-containing paired-end reads. All of the RNA was converted into first-strand cDNA using the Mint cDNA synthesis kit, with a TRBC-specific oligonucleotide serving as the primer. Following uracil-DNA glycosylase treatment, a first 18-cycle PCR with universal primers M1SS and BC2_uni_R was performed on all cDNA. The published analysis was carried out like this. For normalization, 1 million high-quality reads, each with a distinct molecular identifier, were randomly selected from each sample. Instead of being binned into consensus sequences, reads with shared molecular identifiers were discarded. MiTCR, with a Q25 quality threshold and the strictest error-elimination algorithm, was used for CDR3 identification, clonotype clustering and error correction. A nonparametric unseen species model using Euler transformation provided a lower-bound estimate of total TCR beta diversity. TCRdb trimmed public reads at Q25 via fastp, called clones via MiXCR and kept in-frame beta chains. Every CDR3 protein is listed once, alongside the most common genes and DNA of its rows. TCRdb's processing, not the authors' own work, is the source of the V and J calls. The sample table holds 1.5 million to 2 million distinct CDR3 sequences, of which approximately 32% were seen once. The leading ten clones occupy around 10% of the sample.

This receptor was taken from a woman between 25 and 40 years old in good health. Sequencing used blood.

Here the CDR3 is given as CASTWGRNEQFF. The DNA sequence is TGTGCCAGCACGTGGGGGAGGAATGAGCAGTTCTTC. The chain couples TRBV12-3 or TRBV12-4 to TRBJ2-1; tentative D gene TRBD2, with 6 bases matching. The CDR3 measures 12 amino acids from cysteine to phenylalanine. The CDR3 DNA has 36 bases and is translated from base 1. V lost 7 bases and J lost 7 bases; the stretch between them is 11 bases long.